These T cell receptor beta chains were read from a single sample in a study of blood T cell repertoires in COVID-19. The assay was immunoSEQ multiplex PCR, and TCRdb's table has in-frame clones only and misses some. The sample carries a few hundred thousand clones, around 83% recorded once. Sequencing used peripheral blood. The receptor set was obtained from a man in his late teens or twenties with active or convalescent COVID-19. The CDR3 runs from the conserved cysteine through the conserved F or W. The order of the fields is clone size, V gene, J gene, D gene, CDR3 DNA, CDR3 protein. D genes are given only for firm matches. Clone size is not always given. Where it is, it says once, few, many or a class for expanded clones.

-	TRBV10-1	TRBJ2-1	TRBD2	TGCGCCAGCAGTCCTAGCGGGGCCTACAATGAGCAGTTCTTC	CASSPSGAYNEQFF
-	TRBV11-3	TRBJ1-1	-	TGTGCCAGCAGCTTAGATTTCGGTGCCGCGGGGAACACTGAAGCTTTCTTT	CASSLDFGAAGNTEAFF
-	TRBV5-4	TRBJ2-5	TRBD1	TGTGCCAGCAGCTTGGGACAGGGGGAAGAAGAGACCCAGTACTTC	CASSLGQGEEETQYF
-	TRBV29-1	TRBJ1-4	-	TGCAGCGTTGGACCCGATAAGAGGAAACTGTTTTTT	CSVGPDKRKLFF
-	TRBV5-1	TRBJ2-6	-	TGCGCCAGCAGCTTCGGAGGGTCTGGGGCCAACGTCCTGACTTTC	CASSFGGSGANVLTF
-	TRBV6-5	TRBJ1-1	-	TGTGCCAGCAGGGCCCCGGGACAAGGATACACTGAAGCTTTCTTT	CASRAPGQGYTEAFF
once	TRBV12-3/TRBV12-4	TRBJ1-5	-	TGTGCCAGCAGCCTGTATAGCAATCAGCCCCAGCATTTT	CASSLYSNQPQHF
-	TRBV19	TRBJ2-5	TRBD2	TGTGCCAGTAGTAGCGGGGGTTCCCAAGAGACCCAGTACTTC	CASSSGGSQETQYF
-	TRBV6-6	TRBJ2-7	TRBD1	TGTGCCAGCAGAGAGGGACAGGGCTTGGACGAGCAGTACTTC	CASREGQGLDEQYF
-	TRBV28	TRBJ1-5	-	TGTGCCAGCACTTCGCGGGGGACGCTGGTTCGGCCCCAGCATTTT	CASTSRGTLVRPQHF
-	TRBV7-2	TRBJ2-3	TRBD2	TGTGCCAGCAGCTTGCTTGGCCAGCGGGAAACAGATACGCAGTATTTT	CASSLLGQRETDTQYF
-	TRBV5-3	TRBJ1-3	-	TGTGCCAGAAGCCGTCCTAGCTCTGGAAACACCATATATTTT	CARSRPSSGNTIYF
-	TRBV11-2	TRBJ2-7	-	TGTGCCAGCAGCTTACAAGCGATTGGCGAGCAGTACTTC	CASSLQAIGEQYF
-	TRBV28	TRBJ2-5	-	TGTGCCAGCAGTTTAGGTGGCGGGAATGAGGAGACCCAGTACTTC	CASSLGGGNEETQYF